These 20 T cell receptor beta chains share one sample of origin, sequenced in a study of a mutant IDH1 vaccine in newly diagnosed glioma (dated by TCRdb to about 2021). No antigen has been assigned to these receptors. Libraries were made using the immunoSEQ multiplex PCR assay. TCRdb took this table from immuneACCESS and kept in-frame rearrangements with V and J called. Such tables lack part of the clones; where checked against another copy, unresolved V genes explain under half of the gap, and the rest is unexplained. In all, the sample holds 110,000 or so clones, and 90% of those were seen once. The ten biggest clones cover 0.55% to 0.7% of the sample. Taken with the paper, the label for time point translates to: week 11, during vaccination. Every vaccine dose consisted of 300 ug of a 20-mer mutant IDH1 peptide in Montanide, administered subcutaneously together with topical imiquimod. This material consisted of PBMCs, taken from a glioma patient whose treatment included an IDH1 peptide vaccine. These receptors all come from a woman aged 45 to 65 with glioma.

The chain links TRBV9 to TRBJ2-7; a possible D gene is TRBD1 (5 bases). This CDR3 contains 14 residues. V gave up 4 bases and J gave up 5 bases, with 16 bases separating them. The germline gives CDR1 SGDLS, CDR2 YYNGEE. The CDR3 reads CASSPVGDGNEQYF. In DNA, the CDR3 is TGTGCCAGCAGCCCAGTAGGGGATGGGAACGAGCAGTACTTC.

The chain is built from TRBV7-6 and TRBJ2-3, with D unresolved. CDR3 length: 15 residues. The V gene lost 1 base and the J gene lost 5 bases, with 13 bases spanning the gap. Germline V lookup: CDR1 SGHVS, CDR2 FNYEAQ. CDR3 sequence: CASSLVAIREDTQYF. CDR3 coding DNA: TGTGCCAGCAGCTTAGTAGCAATAAGAGAAGATACGCAGTATTTT.

V and J are TRBV7-8 and TRBJ1-1; 10 bases agree with TRBD1. The CDR3 contains 17 residues. Per the germline V gene, CDR1 is SGHVS and CDR2 is FQNEAQ. The J segment lost 5 bases and the V segment lost 8 bases, leaving 17 bases of the junction unmatched. The CDR3, as DNA: TGTGCCAGCTTCCCGCCCGTTAGACAGGGGGCGCAAACTGAAGCTTTCTTT. Protein: CASFPPVRQGAQTEAFF.

This chain links TRBV27 with TRBJ2-7; D perhaps matches TRBD1 (5 bases). CDR1 and CDR2 from the germline V gene are MNHEY and SMNVEV (reference sequence). This CDR3 is built from 13 residues. V was shortened by 2 bases and J by 3 bases, with 8 bases between the two germline ends. CDR3: CASSLGHFYEQYF. The CDR3 region has the DNA TGTGCCAGCAGTTTAGGACATTTCTACGAGCAGTACTTC.

This clone was seen a single time. In DNA, the CDR3 is TGTGCCACCTTGACAGGGAACACTGAAGCTTTCTTT. Translation: CATLTGNTEAFF. This chain joins TRBV28 and TRBJ1-1; D may be TRBD1 (6 bases). The CDR3 is 12 amino acids. Germline values: CDR1 MDHEN, CDR2 SYDVKM. The V gene lost 10 bases and the J gene lost 1 base, with 10 bases spanning the gap.

CDR3 coding DNA: TGCGCCAGCAGCCCGATGAGACTAGCGGGTACCTACGAGCAGTACTTC. It yields the protein CASSPMRLAGTYEQYF. The V and J genes are TRBV4-1 and TRBJ2-7; TRBD2 agrees at 10 bases. Per germline, CDR1 MGHRA and CDR2 YSYEKL. The V gene end was trimmed by 4 bases and the J gene end by 2 bases; junction bases not matched to a gene: 8. The CDR3 runs 16 residues.

This rearrangement joins TRBV5-1 to TRBJ2-7; 10 nucleotides agree with TRBD1. Germline loops: CDR1 SGHRS, CDR2 YFSETQ. Trimming cost V 4 bases and J 3 bases; bases outside gene matches: 4. This CDR3 is built from 14 residues. CDR3 region: CASSKGQGLYEQYF. The DNA of the CDR3 is TGCGCCAGCAGCAAGGGACAGGGGCTCTACGAGCAGTACTTC.

The rearrangement links TRBV5-6 to TRBJ1-3; a weak D match, TRBD1 (5 bases). There are 15 residues in the CDR3. V lost 4 bases and J lost 5, with 16 bases in between. In germline, CDR1 is SGHDT, CDR2 YYEEEE. The CDR3 reads CASSRLDQGRNTIYF. The CDR3 nucleotides are TGTGCCAGCAGCCGCCTTGATCAGGGTCGAAACACCATATATTTT.

V usage is TRBV21-1 and J usage is TRBJ2-1; the D segment call TRBD2 is taken from the table without a DNA check. TRBV21-1 is termed a pseudogene. This CDR3 has 17 amino acids. The CDR3 reads CASSLLLRGGPYNEQFF. The CDR3 coding sequence is TGTGCCAGCAGCCTCCTTCTCCGGGGGGGTCCCTACAATGAGCAGTTCTTC.

This clone was detected only once. This chain connects TRBV5-1 to TRBJ2-4, with TRBD2 identical over 7 bases. The germline V gene encodes CDR1 SGHRS and CDR2 YFSETQ. The CDR3 is 13 residues long. V shed 0 bases, J shed 7 bases, and the junction held 1 base outside the gene matches. CDR3 residues: CASSLVGGNIQYF. The DNA of the CDR3 is TGCGCCAGCAGCTTGGTCGGGGGGAACATTCAGTACTTC.

This sequence joins TRBV11-2 and TRBJ2-3, with D uncertain. The V gene lost 4 bases and the J gene lost 6 bases, with 17 bases spanning the gap. This CDR3 comprises 15 residues. The germline V gene encodes CDR1 SGHAT and CDR2 FQNNGV. This chain's CDR3 is CASSSSLGPVDTQYF. CDR3 in DNA: TGTGCCAGCAGCTCAAGCCTTGGGCCTGTGGATACGCAGTATTTT. The entire variable domain, with the rest obtained from reference TRBV11-2 and TRBJ2-3, is as follows: EAGVAQSPRYKIIEKRQSVAFWCNPISGHATLYWYQQILGQGPKLLIQFQNNGVVDDSQLPKDRFSAERLKGVDSTLKIQPAKLEDSAVYLCASSSSLGPVDTQYFGPGTRLTVL.

V gene TRBV19 combines with J gene TRBJ2-1, with 10 bases matching TRBD2. The CDR3 runs 15 residues. V was pared by 3 bases and J by 2 bases, with 1 base of the junction left unmatched. Germline V lookup: CDR1 LNHDA, CDR2 SQIVND (reference sequence). The CDR3 loop reads CASSIGLAAYNEQFF. The CDR3 DNA reads as TGTGCCAGTAGTATCGGACTAGCGGCCTACAATGAGCAGTTCTTC.

The rearrangement joins TRBV5-1 to TRBJ2-2; 7 bases are a match to TRBD1. This CDR3 is built from 13 residues. With 4 bases clipped from V and 6 bases from J, the junction kept 3 bases outside the gene matches. CDR1 is SGHRS and CDR2 is YFSETQ in the germline V gene. The DNA of the CDR3 is TGCGCCAGCAGCCTGCAGGGGGCCGGGGAGCTGTTTTTT. Its translation is CASSLQGAGELFF.

The gene calls are TRBV28 and TRBJ1-2; TRBD1 matches 7 bases. Germline loops: CDR1 MDHEN, CDR2 SYDVKM. The CDR3 runs 14 residues. The V and J ends lost 5 bases and 4 bases, in that order; junction bases with no gene match: 7. The CDR3 bases are TGTGCCAGCAGTATGCCGGGACAGCTCTATGGCTACACCTTC. Its translation is CASSMPGQLYGYTF.

The V gene is TRBV7-9, the J gene TRBJ1-6; perhaps TRBD1 as D (6 bases). The CDR3 is made up of 16 amino acids. The V and J ends lost 5 bases and 7 bases respectively, with 18 bases between them. The germline CDR1 and CDR2 sequences are SEHNR and FQNEAQ (reference sequence). The CDR3 DNA sequence: TGTGCCAGCAGCCATGGAGGGGGACCGAAAAATTCACCCCTCCACTTT. Its protein product is CASSHGGGPKNSPLHF.

The chain is built from TRBV28 and TRBJ2-4, with a tentative D call TRBD1 (6 bases). The CDR3 has 17 residues. Between the trimmed V and J ends, which lost 5 bases and 8 bases, there was a span of 25 bases. CDR1 MDHEN and CDR2 SYDVKM come from the germline V gene. The CDR3 is CASSPKNRARFVDIQYF. The CDR3 region has the DNA TGTGCCAGCAGTCCTAAGAACAGGGCCCGCTTTGTGGACATTCAGTACTTC.

CDR3 DNA: TGTGCCAGCAGCTTAATACACACCGGGGAGCTGTTTTTT. Its translation: CASSLIHTGELFF. The chain carries TRBV7-3 and TRBJ2-2, with unresolved D. The CDR3 covers 13 residues. Germline CDR1 SGHTA, CDR2 FQGTGA. Trimming stripped 1 base from V and 3 bases from J, with 3 bases between.

The V and J genes are TRBV10-3 and TRBJ2-7, with 8 bases fitting TRBD2. Germline assignment: CDR1 ENHRY and CDR2 SYGVKD. This CDR3 has 15 amino acids. Trimming removed 6 bases from V and 2 bases from J; junction bases left unmatched: 9. The CDR3 loop reads CAIRVGLAGTYEQYF. The CDR3 DNA follows: TGTGCCATCAGAGTAGGACTAGCCGGGACCTACGAGCAGTACTTC.

The V call is TRBV28, the J call TRBJ2-7, with D maybe TRBD2 (6 bases). Germline V gene data show CDR1 as MDHEN and CDR2 as SYDVKM. The CDR3 is 13 amino acids. The ends were cut back, 8 bases at V and 6 bases at J, with 17 bases in the middle. Written as DNA, the CDR3 is TGTGCCAGCCTCCACGGGGGTACGAGCGAGCAGTACTTC. As protein: CASLHGGTSEQYF.

The chain uses TRBV15 and TRBJ1-5; tentative D call: TRBD1 (5 bases). CDR3 length equals 15 residues. The V end lost 5 bases, the J end lost 5 bases, and 16 bases lay between the germline ends. Germline V gene data show CDR1 as LNHNV and CDR2 as YYDKDF (reference sequence). CDR3 nucleotides: TGTGCCACCAGCTGGGAGACAGTGGGTTATCAGCCCCAGCATTTT. Translating it yields CATSWETVGYQPQHF.